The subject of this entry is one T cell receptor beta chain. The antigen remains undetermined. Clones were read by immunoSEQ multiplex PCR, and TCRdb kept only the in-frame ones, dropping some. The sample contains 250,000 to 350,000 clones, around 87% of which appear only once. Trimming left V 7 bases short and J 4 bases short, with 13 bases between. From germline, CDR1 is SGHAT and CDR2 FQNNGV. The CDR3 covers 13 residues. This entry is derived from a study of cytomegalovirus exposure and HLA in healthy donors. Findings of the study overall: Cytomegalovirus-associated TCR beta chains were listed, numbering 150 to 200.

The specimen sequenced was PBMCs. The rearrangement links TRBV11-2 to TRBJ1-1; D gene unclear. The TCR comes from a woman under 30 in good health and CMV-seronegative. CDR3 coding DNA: TGTGCCAGCAACACGGAGGTGGGCACTGAAGCTTTCTTT. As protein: CASNTEVGTEAFF.